This TCR beta chain was sequenced in a study of cytomegalovirus exposure and HLA in healthy donors (dated by TCRdb to about 2017). Context from the whole study: According to an earlier analysis of a few hundred of the donors, about 179 million T cells yielded over 90 million unique TCR beta sequences and more than 250 Gb of sequence data. Roughly 300 gigabases of sequencing data and 70 million to 95 million unique TCR sequences made up an early release that covered several hundred HLA-typed donors. Among the approximately 400 genotyped donors, 75% to 90% belonged to the genetic ancestry cluster associated with self-reported Caucasian donors. The study aimed to test whether cataloging public T cell receptors could reveal signatures of past pathogen exposure. Using immunosequencing, the study profiled T cell repertoires from fewer than 850 subjects and related those repertoires to cytomegalovirus serostatus. Along with the roughly 700-subject first cohort, a separate validation cohort of over a hundred different subjects was used. The study combined high-throughput TCR immunosequencing, statistical association of individual TCRs with disease status, and machine learning to predict cytomegalovirus infection status. A later analysis re-analyzed previously published TCR beta repertoires from 500 to 700 donors and added high-resolution HLA genotyping to study TCR occurrence patterns. Rather than drawing on any new phenotypic data, the later analysis identified candidate immune exposures from TCR beta sequences and the way those sequences occurred across donors. An earlier analysis of 587 of the donors applied high-throughput TCR beta sequencing to assess whether each TCR beta V gene segment acted as functional or pseudogenic. Donor age, sex, ethnicity and CMV serostatus were compiled together with the repertoire data. A later genetic analysis took genome-wide SNP genotypes for about 60% of the roughly 670 donors and used that subset as a discovery cohort. Every discovery cohort repertoire had been produced on one sequencing platform. HLA typing included class I and class II loci at four-digit resolution. The number of typed donors differed by locus: about 620-630 for A, B, C, DRB1 and DQB1; roughly 510 for DQA1; 606 for DPA1; and roughly 450 for DPB1. Roughly 5 DR-DQ haplotypes were handled as single units for association and clustering because linkage in the cohort was strong. On average, over 200,000 unique TCR beta nucleotide sequences were sequenced per donor among 350 to 400 genotyped donors of the cohort, with roughly 18% of those sequences being non-productive. General findings and caveats noted by the study authors: Linkage disequilibrium might explain the correlated functional status among segregating V segments, but an unknown experimental factor could not be ruled out. Cytomegalovirus status was reported to be diagnosed by the classifier with high specificity and sensitivity in both the original and validation cohorts. The cohort was sequenced for TCR beta chains only, and without alpha or paired-chain data the features that could be detected were limited. Strong co-occurrence of HLA alleles, especially DR and DQ, made assigning TCR associations to individual alleles difficult. The only immune exposure information available for the cohort was CMV serostatus. A few of the identified cytomegalovirus-associated TCR beta chains were confirmed in vitro to be specific for cytomegalovirus antigens. In a later genetic analysis, fewer N-insertions in productive TCRs were reported among donors in an Asian-associated ancestry cluster than the roughly 700-donor mean. In a later analysis, several top co-occurrence clusters were reported to appear linked to parvovirus B19, influenza, CMV and Epstein-Barr virus. In the study, about 150 TCR beta chains were listed as associated with cytomegalovirus. The earlier analysis of fewer than 750 of the donors excluded over 15 rarely observed V segments, including chromosome 9 orphons, because counts were too low. In an earlier analysis of around 600 of the donors, most TCR beta V segments appeared in productive rearrangements about 87% or about 30% of the time, broadly matching IMGT annotations. A cluster of highly shared sequence variants was judged likely to be a technical artifact of the sequencing pipeline. In a later analysis, the rate of TCR association differed among HLA loci, with DRB1 alleles having the most associated TCRs and HLA-C alleles having the fewest. In a later analysis, HLA-associated TCR beta chains showed more clonal expansion and lower generation probabilities than non-associated chains that were equally common. A further reported finding was that TCR beta sequences accurately predicted the HLA-A and HLA-B alleles for most subjects in the first cohort. Presence/absence analyses assumed roughly uniform sequencing depth across donors, an assumption that may not hold. According to a later analysis, most CMV-associated TCR beta chains appeared to be HLA-restricted, and the HLA associations seemed to be driven largely by CMV exposure. While some public TCRs were present in many individuals, most TCR sequences turned up only very rarely across donors. A later analysis associated 15,000 to 20,000 TCR beta sequences with specific HLA alleles at a false discovery rate of 0.05. Because HLA typing was unavailable for some donors at each locus, only the typed subset was used in association tests. Some IMGT-functional V segments, including TRBV6-2 and TRBV6-3, could not be distinguished by the 87-base-pair reads and were therefore excluded. V-gene and J-gene trimming of TCR beta chains was associated with a missense DCLRE1C variant in a later genetic analysis, and the association was replicated in an independent cohort. It was suggested by the authors that the approach could potentially be generalized to other disease states and immunological phenotypes.

The cohort comprised more than 550 healthy bone marrow donors. All cohort members were sampled while nominally healthy, although unrecorded immune exposures were likely present. The donor was CMV seronegative and belonged to the group of approximately 320 seronegative cohort members. Every donor gave a peripheral blood sample, and the peripheral blood mononuclear cells from that sample were used for TCR beta sequencing. The Qiagen DNeasy Blood Extraction Kit was used to extract genomic DNA from the blood cell samples. Library preparation employed the immunoSEQ multiplex PCR assay. For the multiplex PCR, a mixture combining 60 forward primers for TCR Vbeta segments and 13 reverse primers for TCR Jbeta segments was used. The CDR3 region of rearranged TCR beta genes was amplified from genomic DNA with a multiplex PCR assay. The Illumina HiSeq System was used to sequence the amplified TCR beta libraries as 87-base-pair reads. As for how the authors treated the data: In a later analysis, 80 million or so unique TCR beta chains were counted across the 500 to 700 repertoires, and roughly 11 million of these chains were shared by at least two donors. A nearest-neighbor algorithm error-corrected the raw reads and collapsed the reads into unique sequences, merging closely related sequences to remove PCR and sequencing errors. V, D and J gene segments were assigned by aligning CDR3 sequences to IMGT reference sequences. Each retained sequence needed at least a six-nucleotide match to both a V gene segment and a J gene segment. Rearrangements were called productive when the CDR3 lacked stop codons and stayed in frame with V and J; all others were non-productive. Following IMGT convention, CDR3 was defined as the stretch from the second conserved V-encoded cysteine to the conserved J-encoded phenylalanine. The earlier analysis of 500 to 750 of the donors excluded any sequence lacking an unambiguous match to a single V gene segment. In an earlier analysis of several hundred of the donors, a V segment was called functional when productive rearrangements were above 56.7%, and segregating when the standard deviation between donors exceeded 5%. A statistical classification framework was built for diagnosing cytomegalovirus status from the catalog of TCR beta chain sequences. A later analysis assigned V and J genes by comparing TCR nucleotide sequences with IMGT/GENE-DB human TR gene sequences. A later analysis assigned CDR3 sequences and most-parsimonious VDJ recombination scenarios with the TCRdist pipeline. In a later analysis, each TCR beta chain was defined by its CDR3 amino acid sequence together with its V-gene family, and reads without a unique V-gene family were excluded. To address suspected cross-contamination and a sequencing artifact, a later analysis removed 592 highly shared, low-generation-probability nucleotide sequences. In a later analysis, a clonal expansion index for each public chain was calculated from normalized within-repertoire ranks of inferred template counts. Generation probabilities in a later analysis came from a VDJ recombination model fitted to out-of-frame rearrangements, and those results were checked against IGoR. In a later analysis, hypergeometric tests were used to score TCR-TCR, TCR-HLA and TCR-CMV co-occurrence, with a repertoire-size bias correction applied to TCR pairs. A later analysis estimated false discovery rates by permuting HLA or CMV assignments 20 times. In a later analysis, co-occurring TCRs were grouped with DBSCAN, and TCRdist sequence similarity was added when clustering was performed within HLA-allele-positive subsets. Repertoires with fewer than 30,000 or more than 120,000 public chains were left out of co-occurrence clustering, as were several repertoires with anomalous nucleotide sharing. The immuneACCESS repertoire file appears here via TCRdb, limited to in-frame rearrangements. These files lack a portion of the clones; in checked studies, under half of the deficit traces to unresolved V genes, and the cause of the others is not known. The V and J calls and clone size are taken from that table; D and trimming were inferred from the DNA. For this sample the table gives roughly 170,000 clones, of which about three quarters were detected only once. The ten largest clones add up to 2.5% of the sample.

The CDR3 spans 16 residues, from the cysteine through the phenylalanine. CDR3 DNA only is kept here, 48 bases in frame from base 1. Via the germline V gene, CDR1 is ENHRY and CDR2 SYGVKD. For this chain, trimming is 3 bases at the V end and 0 bases at the J end, and the number of junction bases without a gene match is 4. Note on this clone: The antigen it binds to is not known. It has no much larger one-base neighbor in the sample; base qualities were not kept.

The rearrangement combines TRBV10-3 with TRBJ1-3, and 8 bases in between align with TRBD1. The source is a female donor in good health and CMV-seronegative. Sample: PBMCs. The CDR3: CAISDPGTGSGNTIYF. DNA sequence: TGTGCCATCAGTGACCCAGGGACAGGCTCTGGAAACACCATATATTTT.